The 26 T cell receptor beta chains presented below share a single source sample, sequenced in a study of shared clonotypes between healthy human individuals. The repertoire was sequenced with immunoSEQ multiplex PCR; TCRdb's copy has only in-frame clones and lacks some. The data show about 680,000 clones, around 67% seen once. The sample was memory CD4+ T cells sorted from blood. Subset defined: CD45RA-negative fraction. The receptors were sampled from a woman in her 30s in good health.

The rearrangement uses TRBV4-1 and TRBJ2-3; possible D gene TRBD2, 5 bases. Germline values: CDR1 MGHRA, CDR2 YSYEKL. This CDR3 is 15 amino acids long. V gave up 0 bases and J gave up 3 bases, with 10 bases separating them. DNA for the CDR3: TGCGCCAGCAGCCAAGATCGTCTAGCAACAGATACGCAGTATTTT. Protein: CASSQDRLATDTQYF.

This chain joins TRBV5-1 and TRBJ2-5; a weak D match, TRBD2 (5 bases). With 2 bases removed from V and 7 bases from J, the gap between germline ends came to 21 bases. The germline CDR1 and CDR2 sequences are SGHRS and YFSETQ. The CDR3 runs 16 residues. This CDR3 is CASSLASSSEQATQYF. The CDR3 DNA is TGCGCCAGCAGCTTAGCTAGCAGTTCAGAGCAGGCGACCCAGTACTTC.

The J gene is TRBJ2-7, the V gene TRBV25-1; TRBD2 agrees at 8 bases. V lost 7 bases, J lost 3 bases, and 8 bases stayed unmatched. The germline V gene has CDR1 MGHDK and CDR2 SYGVNS. The length of the CDR3 is 14 residues. The CDR3 here is CASNREGGGYEQYF. In DNA form, the CDR3 reads TGTGCCAGCAATCGGGAGGGGGGTGGCTACGAGCAGTACTTC.

The rearrangement links TRBV7-9 to TRBJ2-7; tentatively, D is TRBD1 (5 bases). CDR3 length: 14 amino acids. The V gene's germline CDR1 is SEHNR and CDR2 FQNEAQ (reference sequence). Trimming pared 5 bases from V and 0 bases from J, leaving 11 bases between. The CDR3 DNA reads as TGTGCCAGCAGCCCGCGACAGAGCTCCTACGAGCAGTACTTC. Encoded protein: CASSPRQSSYEQYF.

The rearrangement joins TRBV6-5 to TRBJ1-5, with D unresolved. Between the trimmed V and J ends, which lost 6 bases and 6 bases, there was a span of 15 bases. Per germline, CDR1 MNHEY and CDR2 SVGAGI. This CDR3 comprises 14 residues. The CDR3 spells CASRPAAAGQPQHF. DNA of the CDR3: TGTGCCAGCAGGCCAGCAGCTGCAGGTCAGCCCCAGCATTTT.

The gene calls are TRBV4-2 and TRBJ2-7; 8 bases map to TRBD2. Germline assignment: CDR1 LGHNA and CDR2 YNFKEQ. The CDR3 totals 17 residues. The V and J ends lost 0 bases and 6 bases, in that order; junction bases with no gene match: 13. DNA for the CDR3: TGTGCCAGCAGCCAAGATCTTACTGCTAGCGGGCGTTCCGAGCAGTACTTC. Translation: CASSQDLTASGRSEQYF.

The chain combines TRBV5-1 with TRBJ2-1; perhaps TRBD1 as D (6 bases). Trimming took 2 bases from V and 6 from J, leaving 15 bases between them. CDR1 and CDR2 (germline): SGHRS, YFSETQ. The CDR3 consists of 15 residues. DNA of the CDR3: TGCGCCAGCAGCTTACTACAGGGATCGGGCAATGAGCAGTTCTTC. Amino acids: CASSLLQGSGNEQFF.

The chain recombines TRBV29-1 with TRBJ1-1, with D tentatively TRBD1 (5 bases). This CDR3 has 12 amino acids. Germline V gene lookup returns CDR1 SQVTM and CDR2 ANQGSEA. The V end was cut by 7 bases, the J end by 4 bases, with 13 bases between. This chain's CDR3 is CSETTQGTEAFF. The DNA for the CDR3 is TGCAGCGAGACTACGCAGGGCACTGAAGCTTTCTTT.

This clone was seen just once. J is TRBJ1-2 and V is TRBV5-1; D gene uncertain. Between the trimmed V and J ends, which lost 3 bases and 1 base, there was a span of 16 bases. CDR3 length: 16 residues. The germline CDR1 and CDR2 sequences are SGHRS and YFSETQ. CDR3 in DNA: TGCGCCAGCAGCTCCACCCCCCTCGGAAATAACTATGGCTACACCTTC. Translating it yields CASSSTPLGNNYGYTF.

J is TRBJ1-5 and V is TRBV6-5; no definite D call. There are 13 residues in the CDR3. Germline CDR1 and CDR2: MNHEY and SVGAGI. Trimming cost V 6 bases and J 4 bases, with 10 bases left between them. The CDR3 reads CASSSVWNQPQHF. DNA for the CDR3: TGTGCCAGCAGCTCAGTCTGGAATCAGCCCCAGCATTTT.

This clone was counted only a few times. V is TRBV6-6 and J is TRBJ1-1; D remains ambiguous. V lost 8 bases and J lost 0, with 19 bases in between. This CDR3 spans 16 amino acids. The germline V gene encodes CDR1 MNHNY and CDR2 SVGAGI (reference sequence). CDR3 in DNA: TGTGCCAGCGCCGCCGGTCTCGCAGCGATGAACACTGAAGCTTTCTTT. It codes for CASAAGLAAMNTEAFF.

J is TRBJ1-4 and V is TRBV5-4, with 11 nucleotides matching TRBD1. This CDR3 is 16 amino acids long. The trim removed 0 bases at V and 3 bases at J, leaving 1 base unmatched. Per the germline V gene, CDR1 is SGHNT and CDR2 is YYREEE (reference sequence). In DNA, the CDR3 is TGTGCCAGCAGCTTGGGGACAGGGGGCTCTAATGAAAAACTGTTTTTT. As protein: CASSLGTGGSNEKLFF. Full variable domain (rest looked up from reference TRBV5-4 and TRBJ1-4): ETGVTQSPTHLIKTRGQQVTLRCSSQSGHNTVSWYQQALGQGPQFIFQYYREEENGRGNFPPRFSGLQFPNYSSELNVNALELDDSALYLCASSLGTGGSNEKLFFGSGTQLSVL.

The V call is TRBV18, the J call TRBJ2-5, with no clear D. CDR1 is KGHSH and CDR2 is LQKENI in the germline V gene. The V gene lost 2 bases and the J gene lost 5 bases, with 9 bases spanning the gap. The CDR3 contains 13 residues. The CDR3 here is CASSPETMETQYF. The CDR3 coding sequence is TGTGCCAGCTCACCAGAGACAATGGAGACCCAGTACTTC. Full variable domain (remainder filled in from reference TRBV18 and TRBJ2-5): NAGVMQNPRHLVRRRGQEARLRCSPMKGHSHVYWYRQLPEEGLKFMVYLQKENIIDESGMPKERFSAEFPKEGPSILRIQQVVRGDSAAYFCASSPETMETQYFGPGTRLLVL.

For this clone: A read error may account for a junction end that differs from germline. This rearrangement joins TRBV28 to TRBJ1-5; D ambiguous. The germline gives CDR1 MDHEN, CDR2 SYDVKM. This CDR3 spans 14 amino acids. DNA of the CDR3: TGTGCCAGCAGTTGGGGATCCAGCAGTCAGCCCCAGCATTTT. As protein: CASSWGSSSQPQHF.

Notes on this clone: This CDR3 is also generated by other DNA sequences in the sample. The rearrangement links TRBV19 to TRBJ2-2; 8 nucleotides align to TRBD1. The V segment lost 6 bases and the J segment 1 base; nucleotides outside the gene matches: 4. The CDR3 is 15 residues long. The germline V gene encodes CDR1 LNHDA and CDR2 SQIVND (reference sequence). CDR3 in amino acids: CASRSGTGNTGELFF. For the CDR3, the DNA is TGTGCCAGTAGATCCGGGACAGGGAACACCGGGGAGCTGTTTTTT.

Comments on this clone: Other DNA sequences of this sample code for an identical CDR3. The chain is built from TRBV6-6 and TRBJ1-5; tentative D call: TRBD1 (6 bases). Between the trimmed V and J ends, which lost 2 bases and 6 bases, there was a span of 11 bases. CDR3 length: 14 residues. CDR1 and CDR2 from the germline V gene are MNHNY and SVGAGI (reference sequence). This chain's CDR3 is CASSYGGGSQPQHF. The CDR3 DNA reads TGTGCCAGCAGTTACGGAGGGGGGTCTCAGCCCCAGCATTTT.

V and J are TRBV5-1 and TRBJ2-3; no definite D call. V gave up 1 base and J gave up 3 bases, with 12 bases separating them. The germline V gene has CDR1 SGHRS and CDR2 YFSETQ. CDR3 length equals 15 residues. The CDR3 is CASSLSTIGTDTQYF. DNA for the CDR3: TGCGCCAGCAGCTTGAGTACAATCGGAACAGATACGCAGTATTTT.

V is TRBV7-2 and J is TRBJ2-3; the D gene is possibly TRBD1 (6 bases). In germline, CDR1 is SGHTA, CDR2 FQGNSA. This CDR3 has 16 residues. Deletions cut 4 bases from V and 4 bases from J, with 18 bases between. The CDR3 nucleotides are TGTGCCAGCAGCTGGGGGCCAGGCAGCAATCCAGATACGCAGTATTTT. Its protein product is CASSWGPGSNPDTQYF.

V gene TRBV6-1 combines with J gene TRBJ2-1, with TRBD2 identical over 11 bases. Germline V gene sequence: CDR1 MNHNS, CDR2 SASEGT. The CDR3 spans 15 residues. J was trimmed by 7 bases and V by 4 bases; bases with no gene match: 6. The CDR3 sequence is CASSVPSGRMNEQFF. The CDR3 nucleotides read TGTGCCAGCAGTGTACCTAGCGGGAGGATGAATGAGCAGTTCTTC.

The chain carries TRBV15 and TRBJ1-5; 8 bases map to TRBD1. After removal of 0 bases from V and 7 bases from J, the junction contained 11 bases not matched to a gene. Germline CDR1 reads LNHNV; CDR2 reads YYDKDF (reference sequence). There are 17 residues in the CDR3. The CDR3 sequence: CATSRDQNTGGGQPQHF. The CDR3 DNA is TGTGCCACCAGCAGAGACCAGAATACAGGGGGAGGACAGCCCCAGCATTTT.

The V and J genes are TRBV28 and TRBJ1-2; D is uncertain. This CDR3 has 12 residues. CDR1 is MDHEN, CDR2 SYDVKM, per germline. V dropped 7 bases and J dropped 7 bases, with 13 bases sitting between them. CDR3 sequence (DNA): TGTGCCAGCATGACCCTCGGAGGTGGCTACACCTTC. Amino acid sequence: CASMTLGGGYTF.

The table lists this clone with a count of one. V is TRBV9 and J is TRBJ1-2; possible D gene TRBD1, 6 bases. Germline CDR1 SGDLS, CDR2 YYNGEE. This CDR3 contains 13 residues. Trimming left V 0 bases short and J 6 bases short, with 9 bases between. The DNA for the CDR3 is TGTGCCAGCAGCGTAGTTACAGGGAATGGCTACACCTTC. Its translation: CASSVVTGNGYTF.

The genes are TRBV6-5 and TRBJ1-1, with a weak D call TRBD1 (6 bases). There are 15 residues in the CDR3. Trimming shortened V by 1 base and J by 6 bases, and 15 bases separated the two germline ends. The V gene's germline CDR1 is MNHEY and CDR2 SVGAGI. CDR3 sequence reads: CASSYWAGERAEAFF. CDR3 nucleotide sequence: TGTGCCAGCAGTTACTGGGCAGGGGAGCGGGCTGAAGCTTTCTTT.

The V gene is TRBV6-1, the J gene TRBJ2-6, with D hard to call. CDR1 MNHNS and CDR2 SASEGT come from the germline V gene. This CDR3 has 16 residues. The germline V and J ends were trimmed by 4 bases and 0 bases, with 10 bases remaining between them. The CDR3 spells CASSVRRSSGANVLTF. DNA for the CDR3: TGTGCCAGCAGTGTGCGACGAAGCTCTGGGGCCAACGTCCTGACTTTC.

The chain employs TRBV5-6 and TRBJ2-7; D could derive from TRBD1 or TRBD2 (5 bases each). This CDR3 is 13 amino acids long. CDR1 SGHDT and CDR2 YYEEEE come from the germline V gene. Trimming removed 3 bases at V and 3 bases at J, with 10 bases between. The CDR3 loop reads CASSSGTIYEQYF. DNA of the CDR3: TGTGCCAGCAGCTCCGGGACCATCTACGAGCAGTACTTC. Full variable domain (outside the CDR3, taken from reference TRBV5-6 and TRBJ2-7): DAGVTQSPTHLIKTRGQQVTLRCSPKSGHDTVSWYQQALGQGPQFIFQYYEEEERQRGNFPDRFSGHQFPNYSSELNVNALLLGDSALYLCASSSGTIYEQYFGPGTRLTVT.

V gene TRBV28 combines with J gene TRBJ1-4; D unclear. CDR1 and CDR2 (germline): MDHEN, SYDVKM. The CDR3 is 16 amino acids. Between the trimmed V and J ends, which lost 3 bases and 5 bases, there was a span of 16 bases. The CDR3 protein is CASSFDSGLGNEKLFF. DNA of the CDR3: TGTGCCAGCAGTTTCGACTCGGGGTTAGGAAATGAAAAACTGTTTTTT.